These T cell receptor beta chains were read from a single sample in a study of cytomegalovirus exposure and HLA in healthy donors. Sequenced by immunoSEQ multiplex PCR; TCRdb stores in-frame clones only, minus some. The repertoire consists of over 150,000 clones, with around 80% occurring once and the leading ten covering 2% to 2.5%. The material sequenced was PBMCs. The receptors were gathered from a man aged 35-49 years in good health and CMV-seronegative. The CDR3 runs from the conserved cysteine through the conserved F or W. Each record gives: CDR3 protein, CDR3 DNA, D gene, clone size, J gene, V gene. D genes are given only for firm matches. Only some rows state a clone size, as once, few, many or a class for expanded clones.

CASSFSFATLSTSGRAWETQYF,TGTGCCAGCAGTTTTAGTTTTGCCACCCTGAGTACTAGCGGGAGGGCCTGGGAGACCCAGTACTTC,TRBD2,-,TRBJ2-5,TRBV27
CASSLDSGTSDHEQYF,TGTGCCAGCAGCTTAGACTCGGGGACTAGCGACCACGAGCAGTACTTC,TRBD2,-,TRBJ2-7,TRBV11-3
CASSLTGVEQYF,TGTGCCAGCAGCCTAACAGGGGTCGAGCAGTACTTC,TRBD1,-,TRBJ2-7,TRBV7-2
CSVNRGETDTQYF,TGCAGCGTTAACAGGGGAGAGACAGATACGCAGTATTTT,TRBD1,-,TRBJ2-3,TRBV29-1
CASSDALTAKNIQYF,TGTGCCAGCAGTGATGCGTTAACAGCCAAAAACATTCAGTACTTC,-,-,TRBJ2-4,TRBV6-1
CASSFGQDYEQYF,TGTGCCAGCAGTTTCGGTCAGGACTACGAGCAGTACTTC,-,once,TRBJ2-7,TRBV27
CASSFGGTYEQYF,TGTGCCAGCAGCTTTGGGGGGACCTACGAGCAGTACTTC,-,-,TRBJ2-7,TRBV5-6
CATSRELAGSPTGELFF,TGTGCCACCAGCAGAGAACTAGCGGGCTCCCCTACCGGGGAGCTGTTTTTT,TRBD2,-,TRBJ2-2,TRBV15
CASSLGAGQYF,TGCGCCAGCAGCTTGGGTGCAGGGCAGTACTTC,-,-,TRBJ2-7,TRBV5-1
CASSPHIPASGLSDTQYF,TGTGCCAGCAGCCCTCACATCCCCGCTAGCGGGTTATCAGATACGCAGTATTTT,TRBD2,once,TRBJ2-3,TRBV9
CASSLDARQPTYEQYF,TGTGCCAGCAGCTTAGATGCGAGACAACCAACCTACGAGCAGTACTTC,-,-,TRBJ2-7,TRBV11-2
CASSEELAGGKQFF,TGTGCCAGCAGTGAGGAGCTAGCGGGAGGGAAGCAGTTCTTC,TRBD2,-,TRBJ2-1,TRBV2
CASSYNRVPNEKLFF,TGTGCCAGCAGCTACAACAGGGTCCCTAATGAAAAACTGTTTTTT,-,few,TRBJ1-4,TRBV11-2
CASSLRPVTGAGYDADTQYF,TGTGCCAGCAGTTTACGCCCCGTGACGGGAGCGGGCTATGACGCAGATACGCAGTATTTT,-,-,TRBJ2-3,TRBV28
CASSEEEGRLSNQPQHF,TGTGCCAGCAGTGAAGAGGAAGGCAGACTTAGCAATCAGCCCCAGCATTTT,-,-,TRBJ1-5,TRBV6-1
CASSLVAGEADTQYF,TGTGCCAGCAGCTTAGTGGCGGGAGAAGCAGATACGCAGTATTTT,TRBD2,-,TRBJ2-3,TRBV7-2
CASSLVSRGGETQYF,TGTGCCAGCAGCTTAGTTAGTAGGGGGGGAGAGACCCAGTACTTC,-,-,TRBJ2-5,TRBV7-2
CASRVTNGVAEQFF,TGTGCCAGCAGGGTGACTAATGGTGTGGCTGAGCAGTTCTTC,-,-,TRBJ2-1,TRBV2
CASSVRRNTDTQYF,TGTGCCAGCAGTGTACGGCGGAACACAGATACGCAGTATTTT,-,-,TRBJ2-3,TRBV2
CASSVNSYGYTF,TGTGCCAGCAGCGTGAACAGCTATGGCTACACCTTC,-,-,TRBJ1-2,TRBV11-2
CAISEPTDGRAFDEQFF,TGTGCCATCAGTGAGCCTACCGATGGGAGGGCCTTCGATGAGCAGTTCTTC,TRBD2,once,TRBJ2-1,TRBV10-3
CASSGRGPKQYF,TGCGCCAGCAGTGGGAGAGGGCCCAAGCAGTACTTC,-,-,TRBJ2-7,TRBV10-1
CSASPTYEQYF,TGCAGTGCTAGTCCCACCTACGAGCAGTACTTC,-,few,TRBJ2-7,TRBV20-1
CASSFGGNTIYF,TGTGCCAGCAGTTTCGGGGGGAACACCATATATTTT,-,few,TRBJ1-3,TRBV28
CASRGARNEKLFF,TGTGCCAGCAGAGGCGCCAGGAATGAAAAACTGTTTTTT,-,-,TRBJ1-4,TRBV5-4
CASSLKGGDTQYF,TGTGCCAGCAGTCTGAAAGGGGGAGATACGCAGTATTTT,-,-,TRBJ2-3,TRBV28
CASSGSRDRINQPQHF,TGTGCCAGCAGTGGAAGCCGGGACAGGATCAATCAGCCCCAGCATTTT,TRBD1,-,TRBJ1-5,TRBV6-1
CASSRYARETQYF,TGTGCCAGCAGTCGCTACGCTAGAGAGACCCAGTACTTC,-,once,TRBJ2-5,TRBV28
CASRVQGLGTDTQYF,TGTGCCAGCAGGGTACAGGGGTTGGGAACAGATACGCAGTATTTT,TRBD1,-,TRBJ2-3,TRBV5-6
CASSLQSLSEQFF,TGTGCCAGCAGCTTACAGTCCCTCAGTGAGCAGTTCTTC,-,-,TRBJ2-1,TRBV11-2
CASSRGGNKRREQYF,TGTGCCAGCAGTCGGGGGGGTAACAAACGGCGCGAGCAGTACTTC,TRBD2,once,TRBJ2-7,TRBV6-5
CASSPGPDTQYF,TGTGCCAGCTCACCGGGGCCAGATACGCAGTATTTT,-,-,TRBJ2-3,TRBV18
CASSLTDWGSFF,TGTGCCAGCAGCTTAACGGACTGGGGATCGTTCTTC,-,-,TRBJ2-1,TRBV7-9
CASGFGGPQYF,TGTGCTAGTGGTTTTGGTGGGCCTCAGTACTTC,-,few,TRBJ2-7,TRBV12-5
CASSSLGLARNEQFF,TGTGCCAGCAGCAGCCTGGGACTAGCCAGGAATGAGCAGTTCTTC,TRBD2,few,TRBJ2-1,TRBV28